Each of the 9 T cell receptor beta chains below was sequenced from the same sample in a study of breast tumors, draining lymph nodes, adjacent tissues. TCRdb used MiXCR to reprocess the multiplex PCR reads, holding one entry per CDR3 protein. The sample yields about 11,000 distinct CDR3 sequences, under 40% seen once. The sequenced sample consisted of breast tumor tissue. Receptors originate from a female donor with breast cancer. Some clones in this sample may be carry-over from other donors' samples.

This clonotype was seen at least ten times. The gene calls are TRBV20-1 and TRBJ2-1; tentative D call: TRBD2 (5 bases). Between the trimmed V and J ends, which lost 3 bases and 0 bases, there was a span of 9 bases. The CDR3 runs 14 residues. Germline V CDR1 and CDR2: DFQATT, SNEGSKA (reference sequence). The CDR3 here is CSARPGFSYNEQFF. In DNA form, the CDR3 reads TGCAGTGCTAGGCCGGGGTTCTCCTACAATGAGCAGTTCTTC.

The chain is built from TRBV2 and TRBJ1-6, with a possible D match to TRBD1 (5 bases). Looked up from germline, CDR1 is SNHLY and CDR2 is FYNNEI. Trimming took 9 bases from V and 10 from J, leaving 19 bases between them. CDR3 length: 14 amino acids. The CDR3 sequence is CARSKLWGLSPLHF. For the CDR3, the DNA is TGTGCCAGAAGTAAGCTATGGGGACTATCACCCCTCCACTTT.

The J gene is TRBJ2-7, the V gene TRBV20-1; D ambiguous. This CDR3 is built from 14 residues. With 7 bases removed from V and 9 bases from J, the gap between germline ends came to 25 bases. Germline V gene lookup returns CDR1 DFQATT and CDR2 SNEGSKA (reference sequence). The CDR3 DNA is TGCAGTGTTAATAAACCCGGCCCAAAGGGCGGGCAGTACTTC. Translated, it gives CSVNKPGPKGGQYF.

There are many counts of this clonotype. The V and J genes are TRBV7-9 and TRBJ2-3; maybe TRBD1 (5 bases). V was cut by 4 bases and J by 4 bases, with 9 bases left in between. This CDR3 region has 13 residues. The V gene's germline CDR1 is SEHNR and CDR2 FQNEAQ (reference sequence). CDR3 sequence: CASSSSGPDTQYF. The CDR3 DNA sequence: TGTGCCAGCAGCTCCTCAGGGCCAGATACGCAGTATTTT.

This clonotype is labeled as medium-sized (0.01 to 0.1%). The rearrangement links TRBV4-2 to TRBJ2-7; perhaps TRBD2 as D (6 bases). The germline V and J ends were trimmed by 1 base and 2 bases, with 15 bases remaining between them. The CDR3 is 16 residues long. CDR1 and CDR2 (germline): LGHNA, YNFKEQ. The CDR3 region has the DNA TGTGCCAGCAGCCAAGTGGGGACTTCCAGGACCTACGAGCAGTACTTC. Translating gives CASSQVGTSRTYEQYF.

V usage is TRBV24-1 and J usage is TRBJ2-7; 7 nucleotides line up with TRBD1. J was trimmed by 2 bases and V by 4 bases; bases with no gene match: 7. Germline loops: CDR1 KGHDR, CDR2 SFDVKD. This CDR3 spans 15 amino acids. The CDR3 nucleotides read TGTGCCACCAGTGAGTCCCGGGACAGAACCTACGAGCAGTACTTC. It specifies CATSESRDRTYEQYF.

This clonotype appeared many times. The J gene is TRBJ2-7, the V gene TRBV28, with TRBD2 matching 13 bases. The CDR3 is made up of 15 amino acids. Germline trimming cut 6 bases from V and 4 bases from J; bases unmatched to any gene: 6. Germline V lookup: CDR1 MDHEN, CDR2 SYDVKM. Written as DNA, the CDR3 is TGTGCCAGCAGGCCCACTAGCGGGAGGGGTTACGAGCAGTACTTC. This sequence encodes CASRPTSGRGYEQYF.

The DNA of the CDR3 is TGCAGTGCAGACAGGGGAACCTACGAGCAGTACTTC. It is translated as CSADRGTYEQYF. This rearrangement joins TRBV20-1 to TRBJ2-7, with 8 bases lining up with TRBD1. The CDR3 is 12 amino acids. V shed 6 bases and J 2 bases; nucleotides not matched to a gene: 3. The germline CDR1 and CDR2 sequences are DFQATT and SNEGSKA (reference sequence).

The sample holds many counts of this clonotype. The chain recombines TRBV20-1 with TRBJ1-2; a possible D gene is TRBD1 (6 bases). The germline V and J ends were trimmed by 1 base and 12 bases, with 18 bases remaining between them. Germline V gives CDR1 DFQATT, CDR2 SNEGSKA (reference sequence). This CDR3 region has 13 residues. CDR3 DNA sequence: TGCAGTGCTAGAGTCGCAGGACAGCCGAGGAACACCTTC. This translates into CSARVAGQPRNTF.